This T cell receptor (beta chain) appears in the sequencing data of a study of tissue T cells after allogeneic stem cell transplantation. The CDR3 is made up of 13 amino acids. Germline assignment: CDR1 KGHPV and CDR2 FQNQEV (reference sequence). Trimming took 2 bases from V and 4 from J, leaving 9 bases between them. Time point specified: mouse harvest day 7 after allogeneic transplant. Each mouse received 10^7 T-cell-depleted marrow cells plus 10^6 splenic CD5+ T cells by tail vein. TCRdb keeps only in-frame clones here, not all; method: immunoSEQ multiplex PCR. Counted here are around 2,000 clones, 55% occurring once; the ten biggest clones make up around 25%. As concerns this clone: Genes and germline are mouse. The missing CDR3 end, 1 residue past where the read stops, is filled in from the germline J gene.

The receptor comes from a female BALB/c mouse given C57BL/6 T cells with graft-versus-host disease after an allogeneic hematopoietic cell transplant. This chain connects TRBV26 to TRBJ2-7; the D gene is possibly TRBD1 (5 bases). The sample was spleen. CDR3 DNA (partial): TGTGCCAGCAGTCTGGGACAAACTTATGAACAGTAC. Protein product: CASSLGQTYEQY. The full CDR3 sequence reads CASSLGQTYEQYF. Complete variable domain (other parts from reference TRBV26 and TRBJ2-7): NSKVIQTPRYLVKGQGQKAKMRCIPEKGHPVVFWYQQNKNNEFKFLINFQNQEVLQQIDMTEKRFSAECPSNSPCSLEIQSSEAGDSALYLCASSLGQTYEQYFGPGTRLTVL.